This T cell receptor beta chain came from a study of blood T cell repertoires in COVID-19. The CDR3 sequence is 14 residues long. Trimming shortened V by 4 bases and J by 4 bases, and 13 bases separated the two germline ends. CDR1 and CDR2 from the germline V gene are SNHLY and FYNNEI. Cohort 3 donors counted as recovered after two negative PCRs, clearance, or resolved symptoms. Original processing notes: From reference gene primer amplification, estimates of nucleated cell counts were derived. The repertoire was sequenced with immunoSEQ multiplex PCR; TCRdb's copy has only in-frame clones and lacks some. From that table come the V and J calls and clone size; the DNA was used to work out D and trimming. In the table there are more than 450,000 clones, around 90% of which are singletons.

The J gene is TRBJ1-1, the V gene TRBV2; D might be TRBD1 (6 bases). Sequenced sample: PBMCs or T cells enriched from blood (not recorded which). The clonotype originates from a woman aged 18-29 years who had recovered from COVID-19. The CDR3 DNA reads TGTGCCAGCAGTGTTGACCGGGGGGCCACTGAAGCTTTCTTT. It yields the protein CASSVDRGATEAFF.